Detailed here is one T cell receptor beta chain. Its antigen is as yet unknown. The data originate from a study of graft-versus-host responses after intestinal transplantation. For the study at large: Every recipient had anti-thymocyte globulin induction and approximately 3 years of tacrolimus plus steroids. Findings and caveats of the study: Among recipient marrow samples, GvH clones were found; some appeared first in ileum or blood.

CDR1 and CDR2 from the germline V gene are SGHTA and FQGTGA. The V end was cut by 5 bases, the J end by 9 bases, with 11 bases between. The CDR3 runs 13 residues. Profiled with immunoSEQ multiplex PCR; TCRdb holds only in-frame clones, not every one. Seen here are tens of thousands of clones, almost 95% observed once, and the top ten hold about 0.4%. The sequence came from a human donor who was the organ donor for an intestinal transplant. This chain uses TRBV7-3 with TRBJ1-6; D not certain. The sample in question was unstimulated CD4+ T cells sorted from spleen or lymph node cells, obtained before transplant. The CDR3 is CASSPDLLSPLHF. In nucleotides, the CDR3 is TGTGCCAGCAGCCCGGACCTACTTTCACCCCTCCACTTT.